This is a list of T cell receptor beta chains from one sample in a study of T cells in Graves' hyperthyroidism and ophthalmopathy. TCRdb independently ran MiXCR on the multiplex PCR reads; one entry per CDR3 protein. The data hold just over 550,000 distinct CDR3 sequences, with roughly 46% observed a single time. The sequencing sample was made of peripheral blood or thyroid tissue (not recorded which). Every receptor here comes from a woman between 18 and 30 years old with Graves' hyperthyroidism. CDR3s include the opening cysteine and the closing phenylalanine or tryptophan. The order of the fields is CDR3 DNA, CDR3 protein, D gene, clone size, V gene, J gene. The D gene is left open where the match is weak. Size is stated for part of the rows, as once, few or many counts, or as a class when the clone is expanded.

TGCAGCGTCGTAAGCGGACAGGGGGCTTTTGGAAAACTGTTTTTT	CSVVSGQGAFGKLFF	TRBD1	NA	TRBV29-1	TRBJ1-4
TGCGCCAGCAGCGTTGGGGGCAGGGGACACGCGGAGCTGTTTTTT	CASSVGGRGHAELFF	NA	NA	TRBV5-1	TRBJ2-2
TGTGCCAGCAGTGAATCCGGGAGGTCTGGGGCCAACGTCCTGACTTTC	CASSESGRSGANVLTF	TRBD2	few	TRBV25-1	TRBJ2-6
TGTGCCAGCAGCAGGGCGACCGGCTACGAGCAGTACTTC	CASSRATGYEQYF	NA	NA	TRBV7-9	TRBJ2-7
TGTGCCAGCTTGGACAGGCGCTCTGGAAACACCATATATTTT	CASLDRRSGNTIYF	TRBD1	many	TRBV2	TRBJ1-3
TGTGCCAGTGACCCAGGGGACTATGGCTACACCTTC	CASDPGDYGYTF	NA	NA	TRBV19	TRBJ1-2
TGTGCCAGCATCCGGGGGAGGGGAAGCGGGGCCCACGTCCTGACTTTC	CASIRGRGSGAHVLTF	TRBD2	NA	TRBV2	TRBJ2-6
TGTGCCAGCAGCTTTTTTGGCCCGACAGAGACCCAGTACTTC	CASSFFGPTETQYF	NA	many	TRBV7-8	TRBJ2-5
TGTGCCAGCAGCGACCCCGGGCGGGACTATGGCTACACCTTC	CASSDPGRDYGYTF	NA	NA	TRBV25-1	TRBJ1-2
TGTGCCAGCAGCGTAAGGGGTGGGGCCAACGTCCTGACTTTC	CASSVRGGANVLTF	NA	many	TRBV9	TRBJ2-6
TGCAGTGCTAGAGAGGGGGCGGACCACTATGGCTACACCTTC	CSAREGADHYGYTF	NA	few	TRBV20-1	TRBJ1-2
TGTGCCAGCAGCCAAGATCGGTCGACAGGAGGTCAGCCCCAGCATTTT	CASSQDRSTGGQPQHF	NA	few	TRBV14	TRBJ1-5
TGTGCCAGCAGCTTAACTGCCCTAGCCGGCGGGGAGCTGTTTTTT	CASSLTALAGGELFF	NA	NA	TRBV7-2	TRBJ2-2
TGTGCCAGCAGTTTAATAGGAGATCCTAACTATGGCTACACCTTC	CASSLIGDPNYGYTF	NA	few	TRBV2	TRBJ1-2
TGTGCCAGCAGTTACGGGGGTAGCGGGAGTTCCTCCTACGAGCAGTACTTC	CASSYGGSGSSSYEQYF	TRBD2	NA	TRBV6-5	TRBJ2-7
TGTGCCAGCAGCTTGGTGCGGCCCGCTGAAGCTTTCTTT	CASSLVRPAEAFF	NA	NA	TRBV5-6	TRBJ1-1
TGTGCCAGCAGTGAATGGTTCGGGACAGGTACCTACGAGCAGTACTTC	CASSEWFGTGTYEQYF	TRBD1	few	TRBV2	TRBJ2-7
TGTGCCAGCAGTTACACCACCGGGACAGATCAGCCCCAGCATTTT	CASSYTTGTDQPQHF	TRBD1	few	TRBV10-3	TRBJ1-5
TGTGCCAGCAGCCCGACTAGCGGGAAGTACCAAGAGACCCAGTACTTC	CASSPTSGKYQETQYF	TRBD2	NA	TRBV7-3	TRBJ2-5
TGCAGCGTTGAAGAATTCGGAAGCTCTGGGGCCAACGTCCTGACTTTC	CSVEEFGSSGANVLTF	NA	NA	TRBV29-1	TRBJ2-6
TGCGCCAGCAGCCTATTACCGGGACAGGGTGACGAGCAGTACTTC	CASSLLPGQGDEQYF	TRBD1	NA	TRBV5-1	TRBJ2-7
TGCAGTGCGGCTACAGGGGACCAGCCCCAGCATTTT	CSAATGDQPQHF	TRBD1	few	TRBV20-1	TRBJ1-5
TGCAGTGCCCCGGGGGCCACCTCTGGGGCCAACGTCCTGACTTTC	CSAPGATSGANVLTF	NA	few	TRBV20-1	TRBJ2-6
TGTGCCATCAGTGCGGGACAGGGATCCGAGCATTTT	CAISAGQGSEHF	TRBD1	NA	TRBV10-3	TRBJ1-5
TGCAGTGTTATTCCGGCGAGCTCGGGCTATGGCTACACCTTC	CSVIPASSGYGYTF	NA	NA	TRBV20-1	TRBJ1-2
TGCAGTCGACAGGCCGGGGGAGCTTTCTTT	CSRQAGGAFF	NA	NA	TRBV20-1	TRBJ1-1
TGTGCCAGCAGTACGGACAGGGGGATCCAAGAGACCCAGAACTTC	CASSTDRGIQETQNF	TRBD1	once	TRBV2	TRBJ2-5
TGCGCCAGCAGCTTGCCCCGGACAGGGGCTACATACGAGCAGTACTTC	CASSLPRTGATYEQYF	TRBD1	NA	TRBV5-1	TRBJ2-7
TGTGCCAGCAGCTTGAACAGGGTGGGGACTGAAGCTTTCTTT	CASSLNRVGTEAFF	NA	NA	TRBV11-3	TRBJ1-1
TGTGCCAGTAGTAAGATCAGCCGCGAGGAGACCCAGTACTTC	CASSKISREETQYF	NA	few	TRBV19	TRBJ2-5
TGTGCCATCAGTGAGCAGCAGGGCGAGAACTATGGCTACACCTTC	CAISEQQGENYGYTF	NA	NA	TRBV10-3	TRBJ1-2
TGCAGCGTTGGCACAGTCAACACCGGGGAGCTGTTTTTT	CSVGTVNTGELFF	NA	many	TRBV29-1	TRBJ2-2
TGTGCCAGCAGCGGGGACATTCCAGATACGCAGTATTTT	CASSGDIPDTQYF	NA	few	TRBV7-2	TRBJ2-3
TGCAGCGTGACAGGGCAGGGGGGGAATGAGCAGTACTTC	CSVTGQGGNEQYF	NA	NA	TRBV29-1	TRBJ2-7
TGTGCCAGCAGCTTACTGGGACAGATTATCTACGAGCAGTACTTC	CASSLLGQIIYEQYF	TRBD1	once	TRBV7-9	TRBJ2-7
TGTGCCACCCAGAGATTAATCCCCGATCAGCCCCAGCATTTT	CATQRLIPDQPQHF	NA	NA	TRBV24-1	TRBJ1-5
TGTGCCAGCAGCATCCAGGAGAGTTCAAGAGAGACCCAGTACTTC	CASSIQESSRETQYF	NA	NA	TRBV7-9	TRBJ2-5
TGTGCCAGCAGTTACAGGGACAGGGCTGAGACCCAGTACTTC	CASSYRDRAETQYF	TRBD1	NA	TRBV10-3	TRBJ2-5
TGTGCCAGCAGCCGGGACAGGGGGTACCAAGAGACCCAGTACTTC	CASSRDRGYQETQYF	TRBD1	few	TRBV2	TRBJ2-5
TGTGCCAGCAGTTTAACACAGGGGGGCGAGCAGTACTTC	CASSLTQGGEQYF	TRBD1	NA	TRBV12-3/TRBV12-4	TRBJ2-7
TGTGCCAGCAGCGGGCGGGGGATCTCCTACGAGCAGTACTTC	CASSGRGISYEQYF	TRBD2	few	TRBV7-6	TRBJ2-7
TGTGCCAGCAGCAGCAGGGGGGTAGGCACTGAAGCTTTCTTT	CASSSRGVGTEAFF	TRBD1	NA	TRBV12-3/TRBV12-4	TRBJ1-1
TGTGCCAGCAGCCCGGGGTCAGGGATCATTGGCGAGACCCAGTACTTC	CASSPGSGIIGETQYF	NA	NA	TRBV7-3	TRBJ2-5
TGTGCCAGCATTCCGTTGGGGGAGGGCTACGAGCAGTACTTC	CASIPLGEGYEQYF	TRBD2	NA	TRBV2	TRBJ2-7
TGCAGCGTTGAGGGACAGGCTAACACCAGGGAGCTGTTTTTT	CSVEGQANTRELFF	TRBD1	NA	TRBV29-1	TRBJ2-2
TGTGCCAGCCTCCGGGACAACAACAGCAATCAGCCCCAGCATTTT	CASLRDNNSNQPQHF	NA	few	TRBV2	TRBJ1-5